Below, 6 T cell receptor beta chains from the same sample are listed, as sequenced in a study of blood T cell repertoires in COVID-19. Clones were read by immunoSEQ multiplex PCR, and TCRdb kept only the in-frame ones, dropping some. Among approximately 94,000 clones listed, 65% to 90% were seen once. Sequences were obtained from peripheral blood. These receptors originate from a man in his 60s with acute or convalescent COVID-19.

The CDR3, as DNA: TGTGCCAGCAGCTTAGTTGTAAACAATGAGCAGTTCTTC. This encodes CASSLVVNNEQFF. This chain connects TRBV7-8 to TRBJ2-1; D not certain. The V and J ends lost 1 base and 5 bases respectively, with 6 bases between them. This CDR3 is built from 13 residues. CDR1 and CDR2 (germline): SGHVS, FQNEAQ. The full variable domain, its missing parts supplied by reference TRBV7-8 and TRBJ2-1, is GAGVSQSPRYKVAKRGQDVALRCDPISGHVSLFWYQQALGQGPEFLTYFQNEAQLDKSGLPSDRFFAERPEGSVSTLKIQRTQQEDSAVYLCASSLVVNNEQFFGPGTRLTVL.

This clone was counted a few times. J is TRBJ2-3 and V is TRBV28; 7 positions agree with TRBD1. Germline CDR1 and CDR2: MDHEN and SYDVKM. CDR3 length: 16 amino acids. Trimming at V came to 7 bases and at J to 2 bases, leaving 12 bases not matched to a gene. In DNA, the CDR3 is TGTGCCAGCACCTCGCCGACAGGGACGTCCACAGATACGCAGTATTTT. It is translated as CASTSPTGTSTDTQYF.

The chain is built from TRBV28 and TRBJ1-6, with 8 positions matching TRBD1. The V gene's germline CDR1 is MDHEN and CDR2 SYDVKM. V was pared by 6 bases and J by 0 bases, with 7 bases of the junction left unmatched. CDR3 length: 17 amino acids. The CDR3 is CASSARDRSSYNSPLHF. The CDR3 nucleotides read TGTGCCAGCAGCGCTCGGGACAGGAGCTCCTATAATTCACCCCTCCACTTT.

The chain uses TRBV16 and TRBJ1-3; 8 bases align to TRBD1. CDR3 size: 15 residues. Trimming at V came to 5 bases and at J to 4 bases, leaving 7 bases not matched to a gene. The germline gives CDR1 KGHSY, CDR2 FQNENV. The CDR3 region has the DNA TGTGCCAGCAGCAACCAGGGGGCTGTAGGAAACACCATATATTTT. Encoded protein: CASSNQGAVGNTIYF.

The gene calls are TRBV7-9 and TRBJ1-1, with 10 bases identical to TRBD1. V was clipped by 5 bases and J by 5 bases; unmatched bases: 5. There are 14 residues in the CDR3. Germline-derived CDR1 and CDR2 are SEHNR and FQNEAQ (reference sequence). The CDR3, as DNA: TGTGCCAGCAGCAAACCGGGACAGGGGACTGAAGCTTTCTTT. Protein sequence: CASSKPGQGTEAFF.

The DNA of the CDR3 is TGTGCCAGCACTCGAGGAGTAGGGGCACTCTGGGATGGCTACACCTTC. Translated: CASTRGVGALWDGYTF. The chain couples TRBV28 to TRBJ1-2; TRBD1 might be the D (5 bases). CDR3 length: 16 residues. The germline V gene has CDR1 MDHEN and CDR2 SYDVKM. V was shortened by 7 bases and J by 6 bases, with 24 bases between the two germline ends.